This T cell receptor (beta chain) was retrieved from a study of blood T cell repertoires in COVID-19. CDR1 is SGHRS, CDR2 YFSETQ, per germline. V was clipped by 4 bases and J by 7 bases; unmatched bases: 6. This CDR3 comprises 14 residues. The table came from immunoSEQ multiplex PCR; TCRdb's copy has only in-frame clones and leaves some out. The data contain about 68,000 clones, 87% of them singletons. The J gene is TRBJ2-4, the V gene TRBV5-1, with 9 positions matching TRBD1. Sequenced material: peripheral blood. This clonotype originated in a woman between 45 and 65 years old with COVID-19, enrolled during active disease. The CDR3 DNA follows: TGCGCCAGCAGCGAAAAAACAGGGGGCAACATTCAGTACTTC. Residues: CASSEKTGGNIQYF.